Included here is one T cell receptor (beta chain) sequence, with context. Antigen: not known. The data were obtained in a study of identical twins. Notes on the study in general: The study drew conclusions from cross-sectional statistical analysis, not from following the same donors.

With template switching, a universal primer site was added, and the cDNA carried unique molecular identifiers. TCRdb re-analysed the 5' RACE reads in MiXCR, keeping a single row per CDR3 protein. Counted here are 420,000 or so distinct CDR3 sequences, 18% occurring once; the ten biggest clones make up 10% to 15%. The CDR3 is made up of 15 amino acids. Germline V gene lookup returns CDR1 DFQATT and CDR2 SNEGSKA (reference sequence). V was pared by 4 bases and J by 7 bases, with 22 bases between. The sample consisted of naive T cells sorted from blood. The sequence was collected from a man in his fifties or sixties in good health. The rearrangement links TRBV20-1 to TRBJ2-5; D assignment may be TRBD1 or TRBD2 (5 bases each). Here the CDR3 reads CSAIPGTAGVGTQYF. CDR3 sequence (DNA): TGCAGTGCTATACCCGGGACCGCTGGAGTAGGGACCCAGTACTTC.